The sample holds many counts of the clone carrying this T cell receptor beta chain. Its specificity is not known. The data belong to a study of T cells in Graves' hyperthyroidism and ophthalmopathy. Whole-study context: Prior to any treatment, at the point of initial diagnosis, peripheral blood was collected.

The source material, RNA transcripts, was used to amplify TCR beta CDR3 regions. TCR CDR3 regions were first amplified by RT-PCR with HTBI primers. MiXCR was run by TCRdb on the multiplex PCR reads, yielding one entry per CDR3 protein. The repertoire consists of a few hundred thousand distinct CDR3 sequences, with approximately 13% occurring once and the leading ten covering about 5.8%. The germline V gene encodes CDR1 SGHTA and CDR2 FQGNSA. The ends were cut back, 7 bases at V and 5 bases at J, with 23 bases in the middle. The CDR3 contains 16 residues. Whole-study findings and limits: Within blood appeared most thyroid clonotypes that had expanded above 0.001. Ophthalmopathy could be told apart from stable hyperthyroidism with a 13 V-J model.

An approximately 10 ml volume of fresh peripheral blood provided the PBMCs. The V gene is TRBV7-2, the J gene TRBJ2-5; D is perhaps TRBD2 (7 bases). This TCR came from a woman aged 25 to 39 with Graves' hyperthyroidism that later progressed to Graves' ophthalmopathy. Sequencing used blood. CDR3 in amino acids: CASIAWEGRGLETQYF. In DNA, the CDR3 is TGTGCCAGCATCGCCTGGGAGGGCAGGGGACTTGAGACCCAGTACTTC.